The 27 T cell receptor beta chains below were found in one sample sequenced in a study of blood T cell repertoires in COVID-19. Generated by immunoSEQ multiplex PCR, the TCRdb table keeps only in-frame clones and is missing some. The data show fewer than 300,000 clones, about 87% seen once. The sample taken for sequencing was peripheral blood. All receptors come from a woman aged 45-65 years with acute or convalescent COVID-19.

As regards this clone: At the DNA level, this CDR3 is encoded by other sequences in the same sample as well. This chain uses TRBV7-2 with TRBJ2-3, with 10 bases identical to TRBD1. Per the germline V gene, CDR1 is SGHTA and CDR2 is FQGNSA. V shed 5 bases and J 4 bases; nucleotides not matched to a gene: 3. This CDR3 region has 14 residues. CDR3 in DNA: TGTGCCAGCAGCCTGGACAGGGGGGCAGATACGCAGTATTTT. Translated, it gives CASSLDRGADTQYF. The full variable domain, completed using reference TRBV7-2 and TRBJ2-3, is GAGVSQSPSNKVTEKGKDVELRCDPISGHTALYWYRQSLGQGLEFLIYFQGNSAPDKSGLPSDRFSAERTGGSVSTLTIQRTQQEDSAVYLCASSLDRGADTQYFGPGTRLTVL.

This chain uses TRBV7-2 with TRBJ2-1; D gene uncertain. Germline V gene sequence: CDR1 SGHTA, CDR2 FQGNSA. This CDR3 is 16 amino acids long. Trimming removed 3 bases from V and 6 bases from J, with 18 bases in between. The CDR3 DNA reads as TGTGCCAGCAGCTTTATTTCCAGCGTAGACGGCAATGAGCAGTTCTTC. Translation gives CASSFISSVDGNEQFF.

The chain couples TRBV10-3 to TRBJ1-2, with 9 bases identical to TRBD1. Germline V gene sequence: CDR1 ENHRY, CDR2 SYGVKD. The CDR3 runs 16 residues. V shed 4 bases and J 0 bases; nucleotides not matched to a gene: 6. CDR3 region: CAISAQGQGANYGYTF. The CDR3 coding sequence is TGTGCCATCAGTGCGCAGGGACAGGGAGCTAACTATGGCTACACCTTC.

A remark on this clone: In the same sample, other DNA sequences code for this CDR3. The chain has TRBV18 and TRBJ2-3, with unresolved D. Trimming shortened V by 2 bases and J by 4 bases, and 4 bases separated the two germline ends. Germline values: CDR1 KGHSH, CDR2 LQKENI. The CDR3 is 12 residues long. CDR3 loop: CASSPSADTQYF. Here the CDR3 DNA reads TGTGCCAGCTCACCAAGCGCAGATACGCAGTATTTT.

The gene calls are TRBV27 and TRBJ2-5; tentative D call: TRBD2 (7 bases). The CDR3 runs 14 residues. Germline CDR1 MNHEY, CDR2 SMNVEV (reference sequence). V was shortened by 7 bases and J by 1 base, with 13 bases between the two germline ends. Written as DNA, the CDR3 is TGTGCCAGCAAATTGGGGGGGGCCCAAGAGACCCAGTACTTC. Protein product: CASKLGGAQETQYF.

DNA for the CDR3: TGTGCCAGCAGTCGAGGGGGCACGGAAAAACTGTTTTTT. Its translation is CASSRGGTEKLFF. The chain couples TRBV28 to TRBJ1-4; 7 positions match TRBD1. CDR1 and CDR2 from the germline V gene are MDHEN and SYDVKM. Trimming at V came to 5 bases and at J to 8 bases, leaving 5 bases not matched to a gene. This CDR3 is built from 13 residues.

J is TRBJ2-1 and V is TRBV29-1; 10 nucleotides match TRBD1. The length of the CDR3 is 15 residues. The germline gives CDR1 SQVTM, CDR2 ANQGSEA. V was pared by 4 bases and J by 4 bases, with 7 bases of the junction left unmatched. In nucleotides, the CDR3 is TGCAGCGTTGGTTCCGGGACAGGGGCATACAATGAGCAGTTCTTC. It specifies CSVGSGTGAYNEQFF.

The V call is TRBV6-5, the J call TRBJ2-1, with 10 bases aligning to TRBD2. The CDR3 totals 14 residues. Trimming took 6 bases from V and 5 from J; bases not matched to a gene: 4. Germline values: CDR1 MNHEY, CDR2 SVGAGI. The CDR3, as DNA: TGTGCCAGCAGACTAGCGGGGACCAACAATGAGCAGTTCTTC. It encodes CASRLAGTNNEQFF.

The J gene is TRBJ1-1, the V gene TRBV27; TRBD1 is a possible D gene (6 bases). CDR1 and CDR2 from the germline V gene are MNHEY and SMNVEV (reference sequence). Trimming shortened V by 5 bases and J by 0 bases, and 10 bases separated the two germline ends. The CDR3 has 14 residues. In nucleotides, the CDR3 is TGTGCCAGCAGTCCGGACAGACTGAACACTGAAGCTTTCTTT. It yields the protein CASSPDRLNTEAFF.

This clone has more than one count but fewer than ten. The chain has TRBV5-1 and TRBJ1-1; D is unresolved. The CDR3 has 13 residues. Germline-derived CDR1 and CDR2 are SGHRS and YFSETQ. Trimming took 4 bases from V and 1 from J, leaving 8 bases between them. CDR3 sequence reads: CASSPAENTEAFF. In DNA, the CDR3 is TGCGCCAGCAGCCCCGCGGAGAACACTGAAGCTTTCTTT. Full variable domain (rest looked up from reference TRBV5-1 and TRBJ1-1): KAGVTQTPRYLIKTRGQQVTLSCSPISGHRSVSWYQQTPGQGLQFLFEYFSETQRNKGNFPGRFSGRQFSNSRSEMNVSTLELGDSALYLCASSPAENTEAFFGQGTRLTVV.

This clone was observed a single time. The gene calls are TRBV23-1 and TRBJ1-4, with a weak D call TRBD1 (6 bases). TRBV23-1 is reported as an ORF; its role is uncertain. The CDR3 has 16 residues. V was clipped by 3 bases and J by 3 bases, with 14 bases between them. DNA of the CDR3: TGCGCCAGCAGTCATACCCACAGGGCTCCTAATGAAAAACTGTTTTTT. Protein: CASSHTHRAPNEKLFF.

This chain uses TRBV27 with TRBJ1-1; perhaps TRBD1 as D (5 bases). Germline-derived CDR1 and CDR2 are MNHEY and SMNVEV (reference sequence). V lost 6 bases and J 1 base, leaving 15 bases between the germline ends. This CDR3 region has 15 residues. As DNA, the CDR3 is TGTGCCAGCAGATATTGGGGCGTCGGGAACACTGAAGCTTTCTTT. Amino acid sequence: CASRYWGVGNTEAFF.

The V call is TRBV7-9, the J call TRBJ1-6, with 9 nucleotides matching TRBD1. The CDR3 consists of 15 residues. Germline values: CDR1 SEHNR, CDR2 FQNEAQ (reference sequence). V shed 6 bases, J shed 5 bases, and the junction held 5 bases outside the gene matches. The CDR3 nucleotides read TGTGCCAGCAGTCGGGGACAGGGTGATAATTCACCCCTCCACTTT. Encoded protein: CASSRGQGDNSPLHF.

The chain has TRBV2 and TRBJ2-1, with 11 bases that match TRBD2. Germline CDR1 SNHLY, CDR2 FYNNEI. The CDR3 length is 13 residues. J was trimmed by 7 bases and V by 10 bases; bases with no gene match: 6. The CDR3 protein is CANSGTSGNEQFF. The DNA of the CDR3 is TGTGCCAATTCCGGGACTAGCGGAAATGAGCAGTTCTTC.

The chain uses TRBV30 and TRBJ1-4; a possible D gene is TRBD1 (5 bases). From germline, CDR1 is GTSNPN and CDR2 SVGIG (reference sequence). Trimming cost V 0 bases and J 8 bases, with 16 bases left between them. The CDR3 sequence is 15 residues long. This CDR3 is CAWSVDRGPSEKLFF. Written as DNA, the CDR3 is TGTGCCTGGAGTGTAGATAGGGGTCCTTCGGAAAAACTGTTTTTT.

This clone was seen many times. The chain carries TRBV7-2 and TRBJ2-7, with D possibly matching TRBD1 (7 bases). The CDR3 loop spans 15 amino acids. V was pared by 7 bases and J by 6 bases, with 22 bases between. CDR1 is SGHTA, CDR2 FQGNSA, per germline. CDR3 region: CASTQSRGAGFEQYF. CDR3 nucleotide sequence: TGTGCCAGCACCCAGTCCAGGGGGGCCGGGTTCGAGCAGTACTTC. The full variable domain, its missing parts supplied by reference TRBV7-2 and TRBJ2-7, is GAGVSQSPSNKVTEKGKDVELRCDPISGHTALYWYRQSLGQGLEFLIYFQGNSAPDKSGLPSDRFSAERTGGSVSTLTIQRTQQEDSAVYLCASTQSRGAGFEQYFGPGTRLTVT.

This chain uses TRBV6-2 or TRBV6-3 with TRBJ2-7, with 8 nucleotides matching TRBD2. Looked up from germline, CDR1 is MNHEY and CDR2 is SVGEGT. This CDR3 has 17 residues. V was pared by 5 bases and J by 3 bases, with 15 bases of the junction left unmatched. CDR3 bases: TGTGCCAGCAGTACATCTAGGGGAACGGGAGGGCTCTACGAGCAGTACTTC. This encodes CASSTSRGTGGLYEQYF.

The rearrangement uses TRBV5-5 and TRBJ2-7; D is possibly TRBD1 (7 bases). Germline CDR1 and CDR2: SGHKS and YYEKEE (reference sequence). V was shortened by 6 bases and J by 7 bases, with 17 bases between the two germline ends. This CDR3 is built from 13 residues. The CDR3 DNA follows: TGTGCCAGCACCGAGGGGGCGGGATGGGAGCAGTACTTC. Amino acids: CASTEGAGWEQYF.

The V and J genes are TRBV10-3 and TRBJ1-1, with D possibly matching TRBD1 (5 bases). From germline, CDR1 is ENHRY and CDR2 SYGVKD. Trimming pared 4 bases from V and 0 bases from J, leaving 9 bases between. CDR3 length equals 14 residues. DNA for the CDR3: TGTGCCATCAGTGGGGGCTGGGTGAACACTGAAGCTTTCTTT. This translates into CAISGGWVNTEAFF.

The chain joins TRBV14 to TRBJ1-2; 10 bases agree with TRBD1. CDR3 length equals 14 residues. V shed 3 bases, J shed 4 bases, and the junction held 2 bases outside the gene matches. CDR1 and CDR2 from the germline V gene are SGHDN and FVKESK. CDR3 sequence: CASSQTGGVYGYTF. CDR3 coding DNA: TGTGCCAGCAGCCAGACAGGGGGCGTCTATGGCTACACCTTC.

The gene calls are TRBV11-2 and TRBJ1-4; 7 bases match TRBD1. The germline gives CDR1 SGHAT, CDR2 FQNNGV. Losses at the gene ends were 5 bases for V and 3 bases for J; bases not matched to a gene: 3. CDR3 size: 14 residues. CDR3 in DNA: TGTGCCAGCAGCCAACAGGGGTCTAATGAAAAACTGTTTTTT. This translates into CASSQQGSNEKLFF.

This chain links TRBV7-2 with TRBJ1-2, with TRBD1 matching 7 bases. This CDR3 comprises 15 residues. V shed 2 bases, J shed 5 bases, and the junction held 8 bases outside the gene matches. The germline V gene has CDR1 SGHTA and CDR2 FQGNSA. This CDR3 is CASSLTSGTDYGYTF. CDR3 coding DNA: TGTGCCAGCAGCTTAACTAGCGGGACAGATTATGGCTACACCTTC.

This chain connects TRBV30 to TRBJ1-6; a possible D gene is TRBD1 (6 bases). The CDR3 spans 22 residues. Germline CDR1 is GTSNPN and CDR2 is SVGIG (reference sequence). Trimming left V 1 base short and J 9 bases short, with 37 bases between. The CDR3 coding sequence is TGTGCCTGGAGTGCCCGGGCGACCGGGACACGGGATTCATTGGTTAACGGTTCACCCCTCCACTTT. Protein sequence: CAWSARATGTRDSLVNGSPLHF.

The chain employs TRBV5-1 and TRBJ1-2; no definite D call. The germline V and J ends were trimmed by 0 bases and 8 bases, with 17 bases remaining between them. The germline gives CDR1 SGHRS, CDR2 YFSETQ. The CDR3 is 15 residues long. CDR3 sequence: CASSLEAGVAGGYTF. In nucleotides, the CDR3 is TGCGCCAGCAGCTTGGAAGCTGGGGTAGCGGGAGGCTACACCTTC.

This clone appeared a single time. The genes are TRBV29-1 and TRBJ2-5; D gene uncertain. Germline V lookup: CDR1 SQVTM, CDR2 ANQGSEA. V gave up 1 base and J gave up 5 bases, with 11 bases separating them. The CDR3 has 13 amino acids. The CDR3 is CSVEGADLETQYF. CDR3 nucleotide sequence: TGCAGCGTTGAAGGGGCAGACCTGGAGACCCAGTACTTC.

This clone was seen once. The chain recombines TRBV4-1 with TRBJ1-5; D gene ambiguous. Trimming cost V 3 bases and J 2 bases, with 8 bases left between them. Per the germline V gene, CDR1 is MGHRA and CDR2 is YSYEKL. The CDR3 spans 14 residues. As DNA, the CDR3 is TGCGCCAGCAGCCACCCCTTCCGCAATCAGCCCCAGCATTTT. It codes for CASSHPFRNQPQHF.

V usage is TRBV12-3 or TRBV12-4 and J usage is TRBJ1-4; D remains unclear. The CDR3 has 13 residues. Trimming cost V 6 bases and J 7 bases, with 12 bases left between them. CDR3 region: CASSERRLEKLFF. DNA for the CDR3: TGTGCCAGCAGCGAACGGCGGCTTGAAAAACTGTTTTTT.